These 15 T cell receptor beta chains were all obtained from the same sample, sequenced in a study of tumor-infiltrating lymphocytes in primary liver carcinoma. Blood RNA was derived from unsorted whole blood, and germline DNA was extracted too. A constant-region primer primed TCR beta cDNA synthesis from 400 to 550 ng of total RNA. Three nested multiplex PCR rounds, a slightly modified ARM-PCR method, built the TCR beta libraries. The first two PCR rounds, approximately 10 cycles each, used TRBV1-TRBV30 forward primers and a C-beta reverse primer. TCRdb fed the multiplex PCR reads into MiXCR, producing one record per CDR3 protein. In the table there are about 200,000 distinct CDR3 sequences, roughly two thirds of which are singletons. Sequencing was performed on peripheral blood. The receptors originated from a woman aged 55-75 years with primary liver carcinoma and hepatitis B virus infection.

With respect to this clonotype: A read error is likely, as this CDR3 ends without the conserved phenylalanine or tryptophan. V usage is TRBV29-1 and J usage is TRBJ2-2; 11 bases line up with TRBD2. The V gene's germline CDR1 is SQVTM and CDR2 ANQGSEA. The CDR3 has 16 residues. The ends lost 6 bases at V and 2 bases at J; junction bases unmatched: 8. CDR3 bases: TGCAGCGTGATAGCGGGAGGGTCGGTTAACACCGGGGAGCTGTTTTGT. It specifies CSVIAGGSVNTGELFC.

This clonotype showed up just once. The chain links TRBV11-2 to TRBJ2-5; D not certain. Germline CDR1 and CDR2: SGHAT and FQNNGV. The CDR3 loop spans 13 amino acids. Trimming left V 10 bases short and J 1 base short, with 13 bases between. The CDR3 bases are TGTGCCAACAGATCGGAGAGCCAAGAGACCCAGTACTTC. Translation: CANRSESQETQYF.

As for this clonotype: A read error may produce the germline difference seen at one junction end. The rearrangement joins TRBV30 to TRBJ1-4; D uncertain. Per the germline V gene, CDR1 is GTSNPN and CDR2 is SVGIG (reference sequence). CDR3 length equals 11 residues. CDR3: CVWSIRERLFF. CDR3 nucleotide sequence: TGTGTCTGGAGTATCCGTGAAAGACTGTTTTTT.

The chain couples TRBV2 to TRBJ2-1; maybe TRBD1 (5 bases). The V gene lost 3 bases and the J gene lost 4 bases, with 7 bases spanning the gap. The CDR3 spans 13 residues. The V gene's germline CDR1 is SNHLY and CDR2 FYNNEI. CDR3 coding DNA: TGTGCCAGCAGTGACACAGGATACAATGAGCAGTTCTTC. Protein: CASSDTGYNEQFF.

The gene calls are TRBV28 and TRBJ2-7, with 10 bases that match TRBD1. From germline, CDR1 is MDHEN and CDR2 SYDVKM. The CDR3 length is 17 residues. The junction had 17 bases not matched to a gene; V was cut back by 5 bases and J by 7 bases. The CDR3 spells CASSTYTRGDRGSEQYF. In DNA, the CDR3 is TGTGCCAGCAGTACATACACCCGCGGGGACAGGGGTTCTGAGCAGTACTTC. The variable domain in full, completed from reference TRBV28 and TRBJ2-7, reads DVKVTQSSRYLVKRTGEKVFLECVQDMDHENMFWYRQDPGLGLRLIYFSYDVKMKEKGDIPEGYSVSREKKERFSLILESASTNQTSMYLCASSTYTRGDRGSEQYFGPGTRLTVT.

The V gene is TRBV28, the J gene TRBJ1-2; D is perhaps TRBD1 (6 bases). This CDR3 is 15 amino acids long. V lost 3 bases to trimming and J lost 4 bases, with 15 bases between them. Germline assignment: CDR1 MDHEN and CDR2 SYDVKM. The CDR3 nucleotides read TGTGCCAGCAGTTTTGGGGGGCGCGGGGGCTATGGCTACACCTTC. It translates to CASSFGGRGGYGYTF.

As concerns this clonotype: At one of its ends the junction is not consistent with the germline gene, which may arise from a read error. The chain has TRBV12-3 or TRBV12-4 and TRBJ1-1; unclear D gene. The CDR3 runs to 15 residues. CDR3 region: CASSLRRGWSTKAFF. DNA of the CDR3: TGTGCCAGCAGTTTACGTCGGGGATGGAGCACTAAAGCTTTCTTT.

This clonotype has ten or more counts. This sequence joins TRBV29-1 and TRBJ1-2, with TRBD1 as a possible D gene (5 bases). The CDR3 length is 12 residues. V was cut by 2 bases and J by 4 bases, with 8 bases left in between. The germline CDR1 and CDR2 sequences are SQVTM and ANQGSEA. CDR3 sequence (DNA): TGCAGCGTTGAATCCGGGGCCTATGGCTACACCTTC. Its protein product is CSVESGAYGYTF. Drawing the rest from reference TRBV29-1 and TRBJ1-2, the complete variable domain is SAVISQKPSRDICQRGTSLTIQCQVDSQVTMMFWYRQQPGQSLTLIATANQGSEATYESGFVIDKFPISRPNLTFSTLTVSNMSPEDSSIYLCSVESGAYGYTFGSGTRLTVV.

Points on this clonotype: A read error may explain this, as a much larger clone is one base away. This chain joins TRBV6-2 or TRBV6-3 and TRBJ1-5; TRBD1 agrees at 7 bases. The trim removed 7 bases at V and 0 bases at J, leaving 6 bases unmatched. This CDR3 has 15 amino acids. Germline loops: CDR1 MNHEY, CDR2 SVGEGT. In DNA, the CDR3 is TGTGCCAGCAACTTCAGGGGGTTTAGCAATCAGCCCCAGCATTTT. Translated, it gives CASNFRGFSNQPQHF.

As regards this clonotype: This likely comes from a read error, as the CDR3 has no conserved phenylalanine or tryptophan at its end. V and J are TRBV12-3 or TRBV12-4 and TRBJ2-7, with a tentative D call TRBD2 (6 bases). V was shortened by 6 bases and J by 4 bases, with 19 bases between the two germline ends. The CDR3 spans 15 residues. Here the CDR3 DNA reads TGTGCCAGCAGAGCTACTACCGGGAGATCTTACGAGCAGTACTTA. The encoded protein is CASRATTGRSYEQYL.

To note about this clonotype: A much larger clone differs by one base, so this may be a read error. The rearrangement uses TRBV6-2 or TRBV6-3 and TRBJ2-5; 7 nucleotides line up with TRBD2. Germline values: CDR1 MNHEY, CDR2 SVGEGT. V shed 5 bases and J 4 bases; nucleotides not matched to a gene: 10. The CDR3 length is 15 residues. CDR3 DNA: TGTGCCAGCAGTCCCTGGACTAGAACCTTAGAGACCCAGTACTTC. Encoded protein: CASSPWTRTLETQYF.

This clonotype was counted a few times. DNA of the CDR3: TGTGCCAGCAGCTCTACCGGGGCGCAAGCTTTCTTT. It yields the protein CASSSTGAQAFF. The chain joins TRBV7-9 to TRBJ1-1, with D maybe TRBD1 (5 bases). The CDR3 has 12 amino acids. Germline assignment: CDR1 SEHNR and CDR2 FQNEAQ (reference sequence). Trimming removed 4 bases at V and 9 bases at J, with 12 bases between.

Of note for this clonotype: A read error may produce the germline difference seen at one junction end. J is TRBJ1-2 and V is TRBV11-2, with D unclear. Germline CDR1 and CDR2: SGHAT and FQNNGV. The CDR3 totals 14 residues. CDR3 protein: CASTLLAQDYGYTF. The DNA of the CDR3 is TGTGCCAGCACCTTACTTGCTCAGGACTATGGTTACACCTTC.

This clonotype was counted between two and nine times. The chain uses TRBV5-4 and TRBJ1-3; D not certain. The CDR3 runs to 15 residues. Germline-derived CDR1 and CDR2 are SGHNT and YYREEE (reference sequence). V was shortened by 5 bases and J by 3 bases, with 15 bases between the two germline ends. CDR3 residues: CASSHNGVRGNTIYF. CDR3 in DNA: TGTGCCAGCAGTCACAACGGGGTTCGTGGAAACACCATATATTTT.

This chain connects TRBV30 to TRBJ1-2; 9 nucleotides line up with TRBD1. The germline CDR1 and CDR2 sequences are GTSNPN and SVGIG (reference sequence). The CDR3 sequence is 14 residues long. The V segment lost 0 bases and the J segment 8 bases; nucleotides outside the gene matches: 7. As DNA, the CDR3 is TGTGCCTGGAGTGTAGCCGGGACAGGGATAGGCTACACCTTC. Amino acids: CAWSVAGTGIGYTF.